This T cell receptor (beta chain) was profiled in a study of T cells in Graves' hyperthyroidism and ophthalmopathy. From RNA transcripts, TCR beta CDR3 regions were amplified. During a first-round RT-PCR of the TCR CDR3, the HTBI primer set was used. TCRdb recomputed calls from the multiplex PCR reads with MiXCR, one row per CDR3 protein. This table holds 600,000 to 750,000 distinct CDR3 sequences, roughly 17% found once. Only a few counts were recorded for this clonotype. Trimming pared 8 bases from V and 0 bases from J, leaving 11 bases between. CDR3 size: 14 residues. The source material was blood. The TCR was taken from a man aged 45-60 years with Graves' hyperthyroidism. The V gene is TRBV12-3 or TRBV12-4, the J gene TRBJ2-1, with D perhaps matching TRBD2 (6 bases). CDR3 sequence reads: CASARGNSYNEQFF. CDR3 sequence (DNA): TGTGCCAGCGCCCGGGGGAACTCCTACAATGAGCAGTTCTTC.